This T cell receptor beta chain was captured by sequencing in a study of glioma-infiltrating T cells. Study-level results: Non-neoplastic patients had below-expected tissue-blood divergence, while all gliomas exceeded expectation.

TCR alpha and beta CDR3 regions were amplified from RNA using iRepertoire nested multiplex PCR. TCRdb re-analysed the multiplex PCR reads in MiXCR, keeping a single row per CDR3 protein. The table lists about 140,000 distinct CDR3 sequences, roughly two fifths of them singletons, with about a fifth in the top ten. The CDR3 has 15 amino acids. Germline V gene data show CDR1 as LGHNA and CDR2 as YNFKEQ. Trimming removed 4 bases at V and 5 bases at J, with 18 bases between. Concerning this clonotype itself: Its antigen is undetermined.

Sequencing was done on a sample of glioma tissue, nonneoplastic brain tissue, or PBMCs (not recorded which). The clonotype was recovered from a human donor with low-grade glioma or glioblastoma, undergoing nonglioma brain surgery, or in good health (not recorded which). The chain combines TRBV4-2 with TRBJ2-7, with D possibly TRBD1 on 6 matching bases. CDR3 sequence (DNA): TGTGCCAGCAGCCCGGAATTTGTGGGGGCACACGAGCAGTACTTC. It codes for CASSPEFVGAHEQYF.